Shown below are 23 T cell receptor beta chains from a single sample sequenced in a study of control samples from healthy donors and cancer patients. Data came from immunoSEQ multiplex PCR; TCRdb stores just in-frame clones and leaves some out. The sample yields about 120,000 clones, 80% to 90% seen once. The sequenced material came from PBMCs. Receptors were obtained from a woman between 50 and 59 years old with colorectal cancer.

The CDR3 protein is CASSFRPSKRPNEQFF. The CDR3 nucleotides read TGTGCCAGCAGTTTCAGACCATCCAAAAGACCCAATGAGCAGTTCTTC. This chain connects TRBV27 to TRBJ2-1; D uncertain. Trimming removed 3 bases at V and 6 bases at J, with 18 bases between. Germline V gene lookup returns CDR1 MNHEY and CDR2 SMNVEV (reference sequence). This CDR3 is built from 16 residues.

The V call is TRBV28, the J call TRBJ2-7; 8 bases fit TRBD2. CDR1 and CDR2 (germline): MDHEN, SYDVKM. The CDR3 extends over 16 amino acids. J was trimmed by 7 bases and V by 2 bases; bases with no gene match: 13. The CDR3 loop is CASSLGMAGGVREQYF. CDR3 bases: TGTGCCAGCAGTTTAGGTATGGCGGGAGGAGTGCGGGAGCAGTACTTC.

The genes are TRBV29-1 and TRBJ2-5; 8 bases map to TRBD2. Germline V CDR1 and CDR2: SQVTM, ANQGSEA. This CDR3 has 13 residues. V shed 6 bases and J 5 bases; nucleotides not matched to a gene: 8. The CDR3 loop reads CSVAGLGRETQYF. Here the CDR3 DNA reads TGCAGCGTGGCGGGACTAGGAAGGGAGACCCAGTACTTC.

V and J are TRBV6-5 and TRBJ2-2; 7 bases agree with TRBD1. V lost 6 bases, J lost 2 bases, and 6 bases stayed unmatched. From germline, CDR1 is MNHEY and CDR2 SVGAGI. CDR3 length: 15 amino acids. The CDR3 loop reads CASRAGTANTGELFF. In nucleotides, the CDR3 is TGTGCCAGCAGGGCCGGGACAGCAAACACCGGGGAGCTGTTTTTT.

The genes are TRBV5-1 and TRBJ2-5, with D perhaps given as TRBD1 or TRBD2 (6 bases each). Germline V lookup: CDR1 SGHRS, CDR2 YFSETQ. Trimming stripped 3 bases from V and 2 bases from J, with 14 bases between. The CDR3 sequence is 15 residues long. CDR3 residues: CASSSPGGQQETQYF. In nucleotides, the CDR3 is TGCGCCAGCAGCTCTCCTGGGGGGCAGCAAGAGACCCAGTACTTC.

CDR3 sequence: CASSRTGGSQPQHF. The CDR3 DNA follows: TGTGCCAGCAGTCGAACAGGGGGGAGTCAGCCCCAGCATTTT. V usage is TRBV27 and J usage is TRBJ1-5; TRBD1 matches at 8 bases. CDR3 length: 14 amino acids. The V and J ends lost 5 bases and 6 bases, in that order; junction bases with no gene match: 6. In germline, CDR1 is MNHEY, CDR2 SMNVEV (reference sequence).

The chain has TRBV19 and TRBJ2-1, with 7 positions matching TRBD1. Unmatched junction bases numbered 6, after V lost 6 bases and J lost 4 bases. CDR3 length: 14 amino acids. CDR1 and CDR2 (germline): LNHDA, SQIVND (reference sequence). CDR3 sequence (DNA): TGTGCCAGTAGGACGACAGGGAGTTACAATGAGCAGTTCTTC. Protein product: CASRTTGSYNEQFF.

The sample holds a few counts of this clone. The chain combines TRBV14 with TRBJ2-5, with 8 bases aligning to TRBD1. Germline V gives CDR1 SGHDN, CDR2 FVKESK. This CDR3 has 17 amino acids. J was trimmed by 1 base and V by 0 bases; bases with no gene match: 7. This chain's CDR3 is CASSQEGVGQVQETQYF. The CDR3 DNA sequence: TGTGCCAGCAGCCAAGAAGGCGTGGGACAGGTCCAAGAGACCCAGTACTTC.

The V and J genes are TRBV5-4 and TRBJ1-2, with D uncertain. Per germline, CDR1 SGHNT and CDR2 YYREEE (reference sequence). The CDR3 length is 16 residues. V dropped 4 bases and J dropped 4 bases, with 20 bases sitting between them. CDR3 DNA: TGTGCCAGCAGCCCCCGGACTCTCGGAACTAGCTATGGCTACACCTTC. Translated: CASSPRTLGTSYGYTF.

This clone was detected a few times. The rearrangement joins TRBV18 to TRBJ1-6, with D perhaps TRBD1 (6 bases). The CDR3 consists of 15 residues. Germline CDR1 KGHSH, CDR2 LQKENI. Trimming took off 5 bases at V and 8 bases at J, with 16 bases between the two ends. CDR3 DNA sequence: TGTGCCAGCTCATCGTATGGGGGGCGAGATTCACCCCTCCACTTT. Translation: CASSSYGGRDSPLHF.

This sequence joins TRBV18 and TRBJ1-1, with D hard to call. V was pared by 1 base and J by 3 bases, with 9 bases between. Per germline, CDR1 KGHSH and CDR2 LQKENI. The length of the CDR3 is 14 residues. This CDR3 is CASSPRKGHTEAFF. The DNA for the CDR3 is TGTGCCAGCTCACCACGAAAGGGCCACACTGAAGCTTTCTTT.

The chain combines TRBV5-1 with TRBJ2-3; D not resolved. The CDR3 contains 13 residues. V was shortened by 5 bases and J by 3 bases, with 10 bases between the two germline ends. Germline assignment: CDR1 SGHRS and CDR2 YFSETQ. Here the CDR3 reads CASSVIGTDTQYF. DNA for the CDR3: TGCGCCAGCAGTGTGATTGGGACAGATACGCAGTATTTT. The full variable domain, its missing parts supplied by reference TRBV5-1 and TRBJ2-3, is KAGVTQTPRYLIKTRGQQVTLSCSPISGHRSVSWYQQTPGQGLQFLFEYFSETQRNKGNFPGRFSGRQFSNSRSEMNVSTLELGDSALYLCASSVIGTDTQYFGPGTRLTVL.

V gene TRBV10-1 combines with J gene TRBJ1-1; TRBD1 agrees at 7 bases. V dropped 4 bases and J dropped 6; count of bases not matched to a gene: 5. The CDR3 is 13 residues long. Germline V gene lookup returns CDR1 WNHNN and CDR2 SYGVQD (reference sequence). CDR3 in amino acids: CASSGQGSPEAFF. The CDR3 coding sequence is TGCGCCAGCAGTGGACAGGGTAGCCCTGAAGCTTTCTTT.

The J gene is TRBJ2-7, the V gene TRBV10-1; D possibly corresponds to TRBD2 (5 bases). V was cut by 8 bases and J by 2 bases, with 10 bases left in between. CDR3 length: 12 amino acids. Germline lookup yields CDR1 WNHNN and CDR2 SYGVQD (reference sequence). CDR3 coding DNA: TGCGCCAGCGGAGCGGTCACCTACGAGCAGTACTTC. Translation: CASGAVTYEQYF.

The rearrangement links TRBV6-5 to TRBJ2-7; the match to TRBD2 covers 8 bases. In germline, CDR1 is MNHEY, CDR2 SVGAGI. CDR3 size: 15 residues. Trimming took 4 bases from V and 2 from J; bases not matched to a gene: 7. CDR3 sequence (DNA): TGTGCCAGCAGTTTCCGGGGGGGCCAAGCCTACGAGCAGTACTTC. The encoded protein is CASSFRGGQAYEQYF.

This chain links TRBV30 with TRBJ1-1, with D perhaps matching TRBD1 (5 bases). The CDR3 consists of 15 residues. Trimming took off 3 bases at V and 2 bases at J, with 16 bases between the two ends. From germline, CDR1 is GTSNPN and CDR2 SVGIG (reference sequence). CDR3 in DNA: TGTGCCTGGAGGCCCCGGGGGAGGGAAAACACTGAAGCTTTCTTT. It is translated as CAWRPRGRENTEAFF.

The chain's CDR3 is CASSLGQYTDTQYF. In DNA form, the CDR3 reads TGCGCCAGCAGCTTGGGACAGTACACAGATACGCAGTATTTT. V and J are TRBV5-1 and TRBJ2-3; the D gene is possibly TRBD1 (5 bases). In germline, CDR1 is SGHRS, CDR2 YFSETQ. The CDR3 has 14 amino acids. Trimming took off 0 bases at V and 2 bases at J, with 7 bases between the two ends.

The V gene is TRBV27, the J gene TRBJ2-3, with no clear D. V was pared by 6 bases and J by 1 base, with 14 bases between. The germline V gene encodes CDR1 MNHEY and CDR2 SMNVEV (reference sequence). The CDR3 is made up of 15 amino acids. DNA of the CDR3: TGTGCCAGCAGGGACGTCTCCCCGGGCACAGATACGCAGTATTTT. Translating it yields CASRDVSPGTDTQYF.

CDR3 loop: CASTPLETVYNEQFF. The DNA of the CDR3 is TGTGCCAGCACCCCCTTGGAGACAGTATACAATGAGCAGTTCTTC. The chain has TRBV11-2 and TRBJ2-1; perhaps TRBD1 as D (5 bases). The CDR3 spans 15 residues. Germline assignment: CDR1 SGHAT and CDR2 FQNNGV. V was trimmed by 7 bases and J by 4 bases, leaving 17 bases between them. Filled out from reference TRBV11-2 and TRBJ2-1, the complete variable domain reads EAGVAQSPRYKIIEKRQSVAFWCNPISGHATLYWYQQILGQGPKLLIQFQNNGVVDDSQLPKDRFSAERLKGVDSTLKIQPAKLEDSAVYLCASTPLETVYNEQFFGPGTRLTVL.

This sequence joins TRBV6-5 and TRBJ1-2, with no clear D. V shed 7 bases and J shed 5 bases, with 14 bases lying between them. Germline CDR1 MNHEY, CDR2 SVGAGI. The CDR3 totals 13 residues. The CDR3 DNA is TGTGCCAGCAACGACGGGAGGCGGTATGGCTACACCTTC. It translates to CASNDGRRYGYTF.

The chain recombines TRBV19 with TRBJ2-1; D call uncertain. CDR1 and CDR2 from the germline V gene are LNHDA and SQIVND (reference sequence). The CDR3 totals 15 residues. V was cut by 6 bases and J by 0 bases, with 12 bases left in between. CDR3 amino acids: CASSRAGSSYNEQFF. CDR3 DNA: TGTGCCAGTAGCCGGGCCGGCAGCTCCTACAATGAGCAGTTCTTC.

The J gene is TRBJ2-5, the V gene TRBV3-1 (or the pseudogene TRBV3-2); perhaps TRBD2 as D (6 bases). V was cut by 0 bases and J by 6 bases, with 20 bases left in between. Germline V gives CDR1 LGHDT, CDR2 YNNKEL (reference sequence). The CDR3 runs 17 residues. CDR3 in amino acids: CASSQERAGFFVKTQYF. CDR3 DNA: TGTGCCAGCAGCCAAGAAAGGGCGGGGTTCTTCGTAAAGACCCAGTACTTC.

V and J are TRBV5-1 and TRBJ2-3; D might be TRBD2 (6 bases). CDR3 size: 13 residues. Trimming left V 3 bases short and J 3 bases short, with 8 bases between. Per germline, CDR1 SGHRS and CDR2 YFSETQ. The CDR3 bases are TGCGCCAGCAGCTCGGGGGTGACAGATACGCAGTATTTT. It encodes CASSSGVTDTQYF.